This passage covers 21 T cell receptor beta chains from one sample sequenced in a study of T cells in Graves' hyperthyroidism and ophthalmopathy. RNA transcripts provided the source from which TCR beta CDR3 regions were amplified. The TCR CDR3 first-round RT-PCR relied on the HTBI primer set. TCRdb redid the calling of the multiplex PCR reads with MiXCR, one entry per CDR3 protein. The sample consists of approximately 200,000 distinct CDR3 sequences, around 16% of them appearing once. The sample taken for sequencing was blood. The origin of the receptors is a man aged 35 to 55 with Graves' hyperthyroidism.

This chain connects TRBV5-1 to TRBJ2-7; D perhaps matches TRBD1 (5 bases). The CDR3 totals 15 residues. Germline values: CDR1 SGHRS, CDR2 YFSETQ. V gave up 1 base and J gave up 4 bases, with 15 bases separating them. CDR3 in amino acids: CASSLITGFEYEQYF. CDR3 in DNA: TGCGCCAGCAGCTTGATCACAGGATTCGAGTACGAGCAGTACTTC.

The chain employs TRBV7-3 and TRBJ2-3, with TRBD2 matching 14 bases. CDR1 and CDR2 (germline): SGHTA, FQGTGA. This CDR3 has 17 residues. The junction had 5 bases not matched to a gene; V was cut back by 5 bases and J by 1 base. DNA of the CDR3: TGTGCCAGCAGCCGACTAGCGGGGGGGCGAGGCACAGATACGCAGTATTTT. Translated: CASSRLAGGRGTDTQYF. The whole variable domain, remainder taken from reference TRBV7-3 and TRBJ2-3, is GAGVSQTPSNKVTEKGKYVELRCDPISGHTALYWYRQSLGQGPEFLIYFQGTGAADDSGLPNDRFFAVRPEGSVSTLKIQRTERGDSAVYLCASSRLAGGRGTDTQYFGPGTRLTVL.

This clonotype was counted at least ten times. The CDR3 protein is CASSLVTNSGANVLTF. CDR3 nucleotide sequence: TGCGCCAGCAGCTTGGTCACCAACTCTGGGGCCAACGTCCTGACTTTC. The chain recombines TRBV5-1 with TRBJ2-6, with D uncertain. The ends were cut back, 0 bases at V and 0 bases at J, with 7 bases in the middle. The CDR3 loop spans 16 amino acids. Germline V gives CDR1 SGHRS, CDR2 YFSETQ.

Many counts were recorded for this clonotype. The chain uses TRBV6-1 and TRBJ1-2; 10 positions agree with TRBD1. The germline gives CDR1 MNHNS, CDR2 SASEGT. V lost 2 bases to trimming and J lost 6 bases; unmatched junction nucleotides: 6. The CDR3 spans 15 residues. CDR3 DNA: TGTGCCAGCAGTGAACCGGGACAGGGGACGGATGGCTACACCTTC. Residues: CASSEPGQGTDGYTF.

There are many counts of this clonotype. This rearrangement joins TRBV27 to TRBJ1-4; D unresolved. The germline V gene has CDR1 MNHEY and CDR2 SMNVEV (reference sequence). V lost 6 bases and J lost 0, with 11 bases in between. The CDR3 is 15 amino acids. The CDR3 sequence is CASSADRATNEKLFF. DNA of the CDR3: TGTGCCAGCAGCGCCGACCGAGCAACTAATGAAAAACTGTTTTTT.

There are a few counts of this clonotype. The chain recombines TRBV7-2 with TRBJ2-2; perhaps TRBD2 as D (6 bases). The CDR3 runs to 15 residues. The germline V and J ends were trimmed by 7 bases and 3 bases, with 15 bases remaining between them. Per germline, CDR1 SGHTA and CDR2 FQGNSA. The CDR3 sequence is CASNPTGVYTGELFF. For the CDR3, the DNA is TGTGCCAGCAATCCGACGGGGGTGTACACCGGGGAGCTGTTTTTT.

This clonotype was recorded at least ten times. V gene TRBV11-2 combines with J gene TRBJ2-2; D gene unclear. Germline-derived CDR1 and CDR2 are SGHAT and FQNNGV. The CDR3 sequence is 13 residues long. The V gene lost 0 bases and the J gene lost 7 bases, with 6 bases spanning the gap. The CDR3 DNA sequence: TGTGCCAGCAGCTTAGAAGTTCGCGGGGAGCTGTTTTTT. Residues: CASSLEVRGELFF.

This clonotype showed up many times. The DNA for the CDR3 is TGTGCCAGCAGCCCCAACAGGGGAAACACTGAAGCTTTCTTT. It codes for CASSPNRGNTEAFF. The J gene is TRBJ1-1, the V gene TRBV7-2; 7 positions match TRBD1. J was trimmed by 2 bases and V by 5 bases; bases with no gene match: 5. This CDR3 is built from 14 residues. From germline, CDR1 is SGHTA and CDR2 FQGNSA.

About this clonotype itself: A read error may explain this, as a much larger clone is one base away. CDR3 DNA: TGTGCCATCAGTGAGTCCTGGGACGGGAAACCCTACGAGCAGTTCTTC. Its translation is CAISESWDGKPYEQFF. The genes are TRBV10-3 and TRBJ2-7; D tentatively reads TRBD1 or TRBD2 (5 bases each). Matching the DNA end better, TRBJ2-1 makes the J call doubtful. This CDR3 has 16 residues. Germline CDR1 ENHRY, CDR2 SYGVKD.

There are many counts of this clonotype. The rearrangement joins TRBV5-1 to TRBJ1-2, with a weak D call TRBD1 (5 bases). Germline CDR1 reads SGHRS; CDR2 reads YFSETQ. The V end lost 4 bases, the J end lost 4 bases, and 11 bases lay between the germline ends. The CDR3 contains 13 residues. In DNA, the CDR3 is TGCGCCAGCAGCCTTAGGCAGGGCTATGGCTACACCTTC. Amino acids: CASSLRQGYGYTF.

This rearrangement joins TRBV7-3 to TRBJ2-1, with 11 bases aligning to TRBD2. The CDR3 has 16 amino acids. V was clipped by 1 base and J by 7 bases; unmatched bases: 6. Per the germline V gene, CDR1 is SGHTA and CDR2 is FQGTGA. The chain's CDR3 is CASSLRSSGGINEQFF. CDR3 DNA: TGTGCCAGCAGCTTAAGGTCTAGCGGGGGGATAAATGAGCAGTTCTTC.

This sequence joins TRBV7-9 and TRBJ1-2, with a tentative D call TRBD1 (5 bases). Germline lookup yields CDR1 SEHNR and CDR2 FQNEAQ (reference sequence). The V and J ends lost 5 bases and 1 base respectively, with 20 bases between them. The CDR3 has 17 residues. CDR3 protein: CASSPSGARRNNYGYTF. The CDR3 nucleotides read TGTGCCAGCAGCCCTAGTGGGGCCCGACGCAATAACTATGGCTACACCTTC. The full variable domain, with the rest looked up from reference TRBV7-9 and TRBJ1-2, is DTGVSQNPRHKITKRGQNVTFRCDPISEHNRLYWYRQTLGQGPEFLTYFQNEAQLEKSRLLSDRFSAERPKGSFSTLEIQRTEQGDSAMYLCASSPSGARRNNYGYTFGSGTRLTVV.

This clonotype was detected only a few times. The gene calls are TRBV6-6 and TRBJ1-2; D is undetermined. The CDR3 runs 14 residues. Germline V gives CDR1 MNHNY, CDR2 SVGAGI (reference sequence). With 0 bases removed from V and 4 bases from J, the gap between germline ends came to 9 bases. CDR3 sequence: CASSYSTSGYGYTF. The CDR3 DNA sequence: TGTGCCAGCAGTTACTCTACTTCGGGCTATGGCTACACCTTC.

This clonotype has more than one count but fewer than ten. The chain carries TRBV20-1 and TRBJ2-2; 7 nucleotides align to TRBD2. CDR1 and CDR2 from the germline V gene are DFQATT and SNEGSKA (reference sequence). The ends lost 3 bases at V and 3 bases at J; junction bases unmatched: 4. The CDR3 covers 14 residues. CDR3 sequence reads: CSASLGLHTGELFF. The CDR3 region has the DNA TGCAGTGCTAGTCTGGGACTACACACCGGGGAGCTGTTTTTT.

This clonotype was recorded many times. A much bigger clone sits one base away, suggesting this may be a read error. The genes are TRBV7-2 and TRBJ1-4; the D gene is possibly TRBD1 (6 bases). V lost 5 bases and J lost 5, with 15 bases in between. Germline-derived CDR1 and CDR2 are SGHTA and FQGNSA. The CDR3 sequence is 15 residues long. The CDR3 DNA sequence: TGTGCCAGCAGCCCTAACAGGGAGGGGAATGAAAAACTGTTTTTT. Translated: CASSPNREGNEKLFF.

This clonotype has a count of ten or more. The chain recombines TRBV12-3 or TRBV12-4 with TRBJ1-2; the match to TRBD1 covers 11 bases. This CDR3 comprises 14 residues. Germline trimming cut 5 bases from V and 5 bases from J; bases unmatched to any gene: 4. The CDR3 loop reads CASSPWDRGYGYTF. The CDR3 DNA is TGTGCCAGCAGTCCTTGGGACAGGGGGTATGGCTACACCTTC.

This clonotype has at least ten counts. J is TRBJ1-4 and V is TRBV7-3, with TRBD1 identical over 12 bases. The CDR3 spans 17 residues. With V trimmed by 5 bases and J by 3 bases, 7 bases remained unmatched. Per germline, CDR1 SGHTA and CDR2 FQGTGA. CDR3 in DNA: TGTGCCAGCAGCCCCGGGACAGGGGGCACCCCTAATGAAAAACTGTTTTTT. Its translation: CASSPGTGGTPNEKLFF.

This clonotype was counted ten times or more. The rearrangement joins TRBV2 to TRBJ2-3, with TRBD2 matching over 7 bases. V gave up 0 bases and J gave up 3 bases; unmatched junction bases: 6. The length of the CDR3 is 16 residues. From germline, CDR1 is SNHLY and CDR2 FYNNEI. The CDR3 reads CASSEALGGVTDTQYF. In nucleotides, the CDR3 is TGTGCCAGCAGTGAAGCGCTGGGGGGGGTGACAGATACGCAGTATTTT.

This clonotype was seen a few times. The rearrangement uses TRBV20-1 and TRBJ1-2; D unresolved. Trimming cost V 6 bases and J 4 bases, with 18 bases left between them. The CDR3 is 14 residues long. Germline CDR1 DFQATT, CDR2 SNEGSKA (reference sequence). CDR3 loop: CSAPSTALGYGYTF. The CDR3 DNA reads TGCAGTGCCCCTAGTACGGCTTTGGGCTATGGCTACACCTTC.

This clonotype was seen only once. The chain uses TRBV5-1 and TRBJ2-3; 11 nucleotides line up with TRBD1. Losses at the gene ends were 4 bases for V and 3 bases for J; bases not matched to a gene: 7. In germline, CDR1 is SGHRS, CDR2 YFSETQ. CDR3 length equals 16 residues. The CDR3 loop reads CASSIGTGGRTDTQYF. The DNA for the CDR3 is TGCGCCAGCAGCATAGGGACAGGGGGTAGGACAGATACGCAGTATTTT.

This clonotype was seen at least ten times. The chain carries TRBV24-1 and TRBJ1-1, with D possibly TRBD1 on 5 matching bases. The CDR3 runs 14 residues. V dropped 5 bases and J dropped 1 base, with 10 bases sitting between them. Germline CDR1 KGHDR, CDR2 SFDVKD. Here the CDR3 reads CATSAHGGNTEAFF. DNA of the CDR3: TGTGCCACCAGTGCTCATGGGGGGAACACTGAAGCTTTCTTT.